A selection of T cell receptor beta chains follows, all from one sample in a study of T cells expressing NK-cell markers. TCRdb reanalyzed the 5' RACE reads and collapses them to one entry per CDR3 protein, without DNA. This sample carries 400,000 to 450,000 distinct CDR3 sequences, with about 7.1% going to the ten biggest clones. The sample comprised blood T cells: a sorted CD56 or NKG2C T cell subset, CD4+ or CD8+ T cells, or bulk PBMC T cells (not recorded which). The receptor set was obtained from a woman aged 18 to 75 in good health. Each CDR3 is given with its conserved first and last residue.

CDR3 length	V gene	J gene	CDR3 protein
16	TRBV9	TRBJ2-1	CASSAGGAGTYNEQFF
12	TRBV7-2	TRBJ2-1	CASSRFYNEQFF
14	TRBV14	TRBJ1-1	CASSQGVTYTEAFF
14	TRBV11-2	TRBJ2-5	CASSLGWGGETQYF
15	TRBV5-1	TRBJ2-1	CASQTAVGQSNEQFF
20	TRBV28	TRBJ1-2	CASSFPGGFGDRDLLGGYTF
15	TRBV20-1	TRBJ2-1	CSARDPLVKNNEQFF
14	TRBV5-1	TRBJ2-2	CASSFPGGAGELFF
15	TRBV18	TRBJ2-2	CASSPPGRSTGELFF
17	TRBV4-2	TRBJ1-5	CASSQDLGASGNQPQHF
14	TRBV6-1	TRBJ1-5	CASSQDNFNQPQHF
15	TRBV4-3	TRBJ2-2	CASSQASRYTGELFF
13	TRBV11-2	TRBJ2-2	CASGTRYTGELFF
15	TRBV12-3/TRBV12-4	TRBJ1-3	CASRAGTGAGNTIYF
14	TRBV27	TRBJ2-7	CASSLSAAVYEQYF